The 26 T cell receptor beta chains presented below share a single source sample, sequenced in a study of vaccination effects on CD4 cells after COVID-19. Their recognized antigens are unknown. Antigen-specific CD4+ T cells were expanded (with viral peptide pools) by the ViraFEST assay ahead of sequencing. Following 10 days of culture, CD4+ T cells were isolated. Subjects were given two BNT162b2 or mRNA-1273 vaccine doses. Here immunoSEQ multiplex PCR was the method, and the copy in TCRdb shows in-frame clones only, minus some. The sample holds tens of thousands of clones; roughly 80% are singletons and the top ten take about 9.4%. Specimen: CD4+ T cells from PBMCs cultured with HCoV-NL63 spike peptides, collected after COVID-19 vaccination. Source of these receptors: a human donor who received a COVID-19 vaccine.

J is TRBJ2-5 and V is TRBV6-4; 9 bases fit TRBD2. The trim removed 8 bases at V and 4 bases at J, leaving 20 bases unmatched. Germline V CDR1 and CDR2: MRHNA, SNTAGT. The CDR3 totals 18 residues. The CDR3 loop is CASPPWGGRGISRETQYF. DNA of the CDR3: TGTGCCAGCCCCCCCTGGGGCGGGAGGGGTATCTCGAGAGAGACCCAGTACTTC.

This rearrangement joins TRBV19 to TRBJ2-1; 8 bases map to TRBD2. Germline V gene lookup returns CDR1 LNHDA and CDR2 SQIVND (reference sequence). Trimming removed 3 bases from V and 5 bases from J; junction bases left unmatched: 3. The CDR3 is made up of 14 amino acids. The CDR3 DNA sequence: TGTGCCAGTAGTATTAGGACTAGCAACAATGAGCAGTTCTTC. Its translation is CASSIRTSNNEQFF. The complete variable domain, with remaining parts taken from reference TRBV19 and TRBJ2-1, reads DGGITQSPKYLFRKEGQNVTLSCEQNLNHDAMYWYRQDPGQGLRLIYYSQIVNDFQKGDIAEGYSVSREKKESFPLTVTSAQKNPTAFYLCASSIRTSNNEQFFGPGTRLTVL.

This clone was observed a few times. This chain uses TRBV2 with TRBJ2-2, with a weak D call TRBD2 (5 bases). With 5 bases removed from V and 7 bases from J, the gap between germline ends came to 17 bases. The CDR3 sequence is 15 residues long. CDR1 SNHLY and CDR2 FYNNEI come from the germline V gene. The CDR3 loop is CASSLGSTGNGELFF. The CDR3 DNA follows: TGTGCCAGCAGTTTGGGCTCCACGGGGAACGGGGAGCTGTTTTTT.

The chain is built from TRBV7-2 and TRBJ1-5; 8 bases are a match to TRBD1. Germline V CDR1 and CDR2: SGHTA, FQGNSA. This CDR3 is built from 15 residues. V lost 2 bases to trimming and J lost 1 base; unmatched junction nucleotides: 1. In nucleotides, the CDR3 is TGTGCCAGCAGCTTACAGGGGGCGAGCAATCAGCCCCAGCATTTT. Translated, it gives CASSLQGASNQPQHF.

In its sample, this clone was seen once. The gene calls are TRBV6-2 or TRBV6-3 and TRBJ1-2, with TRBD1 identical over 8 bases. Germline loops: CDR1 MNHEY, CDR2 SVGEGT. V was pared by 5 bases and J by 7 bases, with 9 bases of the junction left unmatched. The CDR3 has 14 residues. CDR3 loop: CASSNAGGAVGYTF. Here the CDR3 DNA reads TGTGCCAGCAGTAACGCAGGGGGCGCGGTTGGCTACACCTTC.

The chain has TRBV7-9 and TRBJ2-3, with TRBD1 as a possible D gene (6 bases). Germline V gives CDR1 SEHNR, CDR2 FQNEAQ (reference sequence). CDR3 length equals 16 residues. V was clipped by 3 bases and J by 2 bases, with 15 bases between them. The CDR3 DNA reads as TGTGCCAGCAGCTTTACCAGGGGTATAATCACAGATACGCAGTATTTT. The encoded protein is CASSFTRGIITDTQYF.

The gene calls are TRBV25-1 and TRBJ2-7, with 14 nucleotides matching TRBD2. Looked up from germline, CDR1 is MGHDK and CDR2 is SYGVNS. CDR3 length equals 13 residues. With V trimmed by 10 bases and J by 5 bases, 4 bases remained unmatched. CDR3 residues: CATRTSGRHEQYF. The CDR3, as DNA: TGTGCCACCAGGACTAGCGGGAGGCACGAGCAGTACTTC.

V usage is TRBV30 and J usage is TRBJ1-2; D is perhaps TRBD1 (5 bases). Trimming took 0 bases from V and 4 from J, leaving 15 bases between them. The germline V gene encodes CDR1 GTSNPN and CDR2 SVGIG (reference sequence). The CDR3 loop spans 15 amino acids. This chain's CDR3 is CAWSVLPTDFYGYTF. CDR3 in DNA: TGTGCCTGGAGTGTACTCCCGACAGATTTCTATGGCTACACCTTC.

The chain uses TRBV6-5 and TRBJ2-7; D gene unclear. The CDR3 totals 11 residues. CDR1 is MNHEY, CDR2 SVGAGI, per germline. The germline V and J ends were trimmed by 6 bases and 5 bases, with 8 bases remaining between them. For the CDR3, the DNA is TGTGCCAGCAGGGTAAGAAACGAGCAGTACTTC. It translates to CASRVRNEQYF.

J is TRBJ1-6 and V is TRBV6-5; D is unresolved. Trimming pared 6 bases from V and 9 bases from J, leaving 15 bases between. The CDR3 has 14 amino acids. Germline values: CDR1 MNHEY, CDR2 SVGAGI. The CDR3: CASRPPGAVSPLHF. The CDR3 DNA reads TGTGCCAGCAGACCACCGGGAGCTGTTTCACCCCTCCACTTT.

The chain recombines TRBV6-4 with TRBJ2-1; TRBD2 aligns across 9 bases. Germline CDR1 and CDR2: MRHNA and SNTAGT. The ends lost 7 bases at V and 4 bases at J; junction bases unmatched: 8. This CDR3 contains 15 residues. CDR3 in DNA: TGTGCCAGCACCGCCGGGACTAGCAATTACAATGAGCAGTTCTTC. It translates to CASTAGTSNYNEQFF.

A few counts support this clone. V and J are TRBV19 and TRBJ1-1; 7 nucleotides agree with TRBD1. Germline V gene sequence: CDR1 LNHDA, CDR2 SQIVND (reference sequence). The junction had 0 bases not matched to a gene; V was cut back by 5 bases and J by 3 bases. The CDR3 sequence is 12 residues long. The CDR3 here is CASSQGDTEAFF. CDR3 sequence (DNA): TGTGCCAGTAGTCAGGGGGACACTGAAGCTTTCTTT.

This chain links TRBV12-3 or TRBV12-4 with TRBJ1-4; D ambiguous. CDR3 length: 12 amino acids. The ends were cut back, 5 bases at V and 5 bases at J, with 6 bases in the middle. The CDR3 coding sequence is TGTGCCAGCAGTAATCTAAATGAAAAACTGTTTTTT. The encoded protein is CASSNLNEKLFF.

This chain joins TRBV27 and TRBJ2-7; 8 bases align to TRBD1. J gave up 3 bases and V 6 bases, and 10 bases lay outside the gene matches. CDR1 and CDR2 (germline): MNHEY, SMNVEV (reference sequence). This CDR3 region has 15 residues. The CDR3 sequence: CASSDRGWSGYEQYF. The CDR3 coding sequence is TGTGCCAGCAGCGACAGGGGTTGGTCGGGCTACGAGCAGTACTTC.

This chain joins TRBV3-1 (or the pseudogene TRBV3-2) and TRBJ1-2; D may be TRBD1 (5 bases). Per the germline V gene, CDR1 is LGHDT and CDR2 is YNNKEL (reference sequence). V was shortened by 4 bases and J by 6 bases, with 12 bases between the two germline ends. This CDR3 contains 13 residues. For the CDR3, the DNA is TGTGCCAGCAGCCGAAGCAGGGCAAATGGCTACACCTTC. This gives the protein CASSRSRANGYTF.

V is TRBV5-1 and J is TRBJ2-3, with D tentatively TRBD2 (5 bases). The germline gives CDR1 SGHRS, CDR2 YFSETQ. The V end lost 3 bases, the J end lost 2 bases, and 13 bases lay between the germline ends. This CDR3 is 15 amino acids long. The CDR3 nucleotides are TGCGCCAGCAGCTGGGAGAGCCCCTACACAGATACGCAGTATTTT. Translated: CASSWESPYTDTQYF.

The chain employs TRBV10-3 and TRBJ2-4; 8 bases align to TRBD1. The CDR3 covers 17 residues. J gave up 1 base and V 0 bases, and 5 bases lay outside the gene matches. Germline V gives CDR1 ENHRY, CDR2 SYGVKD. Here the CDR3 reads CAISESGRGLAKNIQYF. The DNA for the CDR3 is TGTGCCATCAGTGAGTCGGGCAGGGGGCTGGCCAAAAACATTCAGTACTTC.

This clone was seen only a few times. The chain links TRBV6-4 to TRBJ2-6; D possibly matches TRBD1 or TRBD2 (6 bases each). The CDR3 is 16 residues long. Germline assignment: CDR1 MRHNA and CDR2 SNTAGT. Trimming stripped 3 bases from V and 0 bases from J, with 9 bases between. CDR3 sequence: CASSEQGGSGANVLTF. The CDR3 DNA follows: TGTGCCAGCAGTGAACAGGGAGGCTCTGGGGCCAACGTCCTGACTTTC.

V gene TRBV5-1 combines with J gene TRBJ2-1; 10 bases are shared with TRBD1. The junction had 4 bases not matched to a gene; V was cut back by 4 bases and J by 6 bases. The CDR3 runs 14 residues. From germline, CDR1 is SGHRS and CDR2 YFSETQ. CDR3 DNA: TGCGCCAGCAGCACCGGGACAGGGGCCAATGAGCAGTTCTTC. Its protein is CASSTGTGANEQFF.

V usage is TRBV10-1 and J usage is TRBJ1-4; 8 nucleotides align to TRBD1. The germline V gene has CDR1 WNHNN and CDR2 SYGVQD (reference sequence). V dropped 0 bases and J dropped 8; count of bases not matched to a gene: 5. This CDR3 is built from 15 residues. The CDR3 region has the DNA TGCGCCAGCAGTGAGTCGAGCAGGGGGCTGGAAAAACTGTTTTTT. Its protein product is CASSESSRGLEKLFF.

V usage is TRBV2 and J usage is TRBJ2-7; 11 bases fit TRBD2. V was clipped by 7 bases and J by 0 bases; unmatched bases: 8. The CDR3 contains 16 residues. Germline V gene data show CDR1 as SNHLY and CDR2 as FYNNEI. The CDR3 protein is CASNPLAGARSYEQYF. Here the CDR3 DNA reads TGTGCCAGCAACCCACTAGCGGGGGCCCGCTCCTACGAGCAGTACTTC. Based on the CDR3 plus reference TRBV2 and TRBJ2-7, the full variable domain is EPEVTQTPSHQVTQMGQEVILRCVPISNHLYFYWYRQILGQKVEFLVSFYNNEISEKSEIFDDQFSVERPDGSNFTLKIRSTKLEDSAMYFCASNPLAGARSYEQYFGPGTRLTVT.

The chain links TRBV29-1 to TRBJ2-3; the D gene is possibly TRBD2 (6 bases). This CDR3 is 15 amino acids long. The ends were cut back, 6 bases at V and 4 bases at J, with 20 bases in the middle. Germline V gene sequence: CDR1 SQVTM, CDR2 ANQGSEA. The CDR3 sequence is CSVNPGLTVSDTQYF. The CDR3 nucleotides are TGCAGCGTGAATCCGGGACTCACGGTATCAGATACGCAGTATTTT.

The chain couples TRBV18 to TRBJ2-1; 9 nucleotides agree with TRBD1. This CDR3 is built from 14 residues. The J segment lost 8 bases and the V segment lost 2 bases, leaving 4 bases of the junction unmatched. Germline CDR1 and CDR2: KGHSH and LQKENI. CDR3 sequence reads: CASSPGTGRDEQFF. The CDR3 DNA follows: TGTGCCAGCTCACCAGGGACAGGGAGGGATGAGCAGTTCTTC.

The genes are TRBV19 and TRBJ1-1; TRBD1 matches 7 bases. Germline CDR1 is LNHDA and CDR2 is SQIVND (reference sequence). This CDR3 region has 14 residues. V trimming: 7 bases; J trimming: 4 bases; junction bases outside the gene matches: 9. For the CDR3, the DNA is TGTGCCAGTATTCTGACAGGGTCTTTCACTGAAGCTTTCTTT. It encodes CASILTGSFTEAFF.

This rearrangement joins TRBV7-9 to TRBJ2-7; D ambiguous. Germline V lookup: CDR1 SEHNR, CDR2 FQNEAQ (reference sequence). This CDR3 region has 15 residues. Trimming shortened V by 1 base and J by 0 bases, and 10 bases separated the two germline ends. This chain's CDR3 is CASSLEATNSYEQYF. DNA of the CDR3: TGTGCCAGCAGCTTAGAGGCAACGAACTCCTACGAGCAGTACTTC.

The chain carries TRBV11-2 and TRBJ1-6; tentative D call: TRBD1 (6 bases). The V gene lost 6 bases and the J gene lost 9 bases, with 18 bases spanning the gap. The CDR3 sequence is 15 residues long. CDR1 is SGHAT, CDR2 FQNNGV, per germline. As DNA, the CDR3 is TGTGCCAGCAGAACAAACAGGGCCTTTGGTTCACCCCTCCACTTT. Protein sequence: CASRTNRAFGSPLHF.